These 13 T cell receptor beta chains share one sample of origin, sequenced in a study of T cells after posttransplantation cyclophosphamide. Control samples came 1 year after myeloablative marrow transplants with methotrexate plus calcineurin inhibitor. Data came from immunoSEQ multiplex PCR; TCRdb stores just in-frame clones and leaves some out. The sample includes roughly 21,000 clones, around 89% seen only once; the top ten take under 2%. This specimen consisted of PBMCs, obtained around 380 days after allogeneic stem cell transplant with calcineurin inhibitor and methotrexate. Source of these receptors: a female patient under 45 who received an allogeneic stem cell transplant from an unrelated donor, was CMV-positive, and had acute and chronic GVHD. Part of the T cells may come from the graft donor.

The chain combines TRBV29-1 with TRBJ2-1; 8 nucleotides agree with TRBD2. The CDR3 has 12 amino acids. CDR1 SQVTM and CDR2 ANQGSEA come from the germline V gene. The CDR3 is CCGGLEYNEQFF. CDR3 DNA sequence: TGCTGCGGGGGACTAGAATACAATGAGCAGTTCTTC.

The chain is built from TRBV27 and TRBJ2-2; the match to TRBD1 covers 7 bases. The V segment lost 1 base and the J segment 0 bases; nucleotides outside the gene matches: 2. Germline lookup yields CDR1 MNHEY and CDR2 SMNVEV (reference sequence). The CDR3 consists of 16 residues. The CDR3 reads CASSLLGQANTGELFF. Written as DNA, the CDR3 is TGTGCCAGCAGTTTATTAGGACAGGCGAACACCGGGGAGCTGTTTTTT.

The rearrangement uses TRBV6-5 and TRBJ1-6; D possibly corresponds to TRBD1 (6 bases). V was shortened by 0 bases and J by 10 bases, with 13 bases between the two germline ends. The CDR3 consists of 15 residues. CDR1 is MNHEY, CDR2 SVGAGI, per germline. The DNA of the CDR3 is TGTGCCAGCAGTTACTCAAGGGGGTTGGGATCACCCCTCCACTTT. Encoded protein: CASSYSRGLGSPLHF.

The chain combines TRBV4-1 with TRBJ2-3; perhaps TRBD2 as D (5 bases). Between the trimmed V and J ends, which lost 1 base and 1 base, there was a span of 9 bases. Germline CDR1 MGHRA, CDR2 YSYEKL. The CDR3 spans 15 residues. DNA for the CDR3: TGCGCCAGCAGCCAAGGAGGTAGCGGCACAGATACGCAGTATTTT. Protein sequence: CASSQGGSGTDTQYF.

The genes are TRBV10-3 and TRBJ1-5, with 10 bases identical to TRBD1. The CDR3 totals 15 residues. Germline V CDR1 and CDR2: ENHRY, SYGVKD. V lost 2 bases to trimming and J lost 7 bases; unmatched junction nucleotides: 5. DNA of the CDR3: TGTGCCATCAGTGAGGACAGGGGGCCGAGGCAGCCCCAGCATTTT. As protein: CAISEDRGPRQPQHF.

This clone was picked up one time. This chain uses TRBV13 with TRBJ2-3, with D perhaps matching TRBD1 (5 bases). V lost 6 bases and J lost 5, with 12 bases in between. Germline V gene data show CDR1 as PRHDT and CDR2 as FYEKMQ (reference sequence). There are 13 residues in the CDR3. The CDR3 DNA reads as TGTGCCAGCAGGCTAGGGGCCGGAGATACGCAGTATTTT. Encoded protein: CASRLGAGDTQYF.

This clone was observed a single time. The rearrangement uses TRBV9 and TRBJ2-1; TRBD2 matches 10 bases. The CDR3 is 16 residues long. The germline CDR1 and CDR2 sequences are SGDLS and YYNGEE. V lost 3 bases to trimming and J lost 7 bases; unmatched junction nucleotides: 10. In nucleotides, the CDR3 is TGTGCCAGCAGCGCACCGGGACTAGCGCATTTGAATGAGCAGTTCTTC. Amino acid sequence: CASSAPGLAHLNEQFF.

This chain joins TRBV29-1 and TRBJ2-1; 12 positions match TRBD2. In germline, CDR1 is SQVTM, CDR2 ANQGSEA. V lost 7 bases to trimming and J lost 7 bases; unmatched junction nucleotides: 11. CDR3 length equals 15 residues. The chain's CDR3 is CSGQGRLAGDNEQFF. As DNA, the CDR3 is TGCAGCGGACAGGGACGACTAGCGGGAGATAATGAGCAGTTCTTC.

The genes are TRBV6-1 and TRBJ2-7, with TRBD1 matching 8 bases. V was clipped by 6 bases and J by 4 bases; unmatched bases: 2. The length of the CDR3 is 12 residues. Germline assignment: CDR1 MNHNS and CDR2 SASEGT. The CDR3 protein is CASSRTGYEQYF. For the CDR3, the DNA is TGTGCCAGCAGCAGGACAGGGTACGAGCAGTACTTC.

The chain joins TRBV2 to TRBJ2-1; 14 nucleotides line up with TRBD2. V lost 4 bases, J lost 9 bases, and 2 bases stayed unmatched. Per the germline V gene, CDR1 is SNHLY and CDR2 is FYNNEI. CDR3 length equals 14 residues. CDR3 sequence: CASSGLAGGGEQFF. In DNA form, the CDR3 reads TGTGCCAGCAGTGGACTAGCGGGGGGGGGTGAGCAGTTCTTC.

The chain links TRBV10-2 to TRBJ2-1, with TRBD2 matching 14 bases. The CDR3 sequence is 19 residues long. J gave up 0 bases and V 4 bases, and 8 bases lay outside the gene matches. Germline lookup yields CDR1 WSHSY and CDR2 SAAADI. CDR3 sequence: CASSASGLAGVSSYNEQFF. The DNA for the CDR3 is TGCGCCAGCAGTGCATCGGGACTAGCGGGAGTTTCCTCCTACAATGAGCAGTTCTTC.

This rearrangement joins TRBV2 to TRBJ2-1, with D possibly matching TRBD2 (6 bases). This CDR3 comprises 14 residues. The V gene lost 7 bases and the J gene lost 6 bases, with 16 bases spanning the gap. Germline assignment: CDR1 SNHLY and CDR2 FYNNEI. The DNA for the CDR3 is TGTGCCAGCACCCGAAGGGACTCGGCCAATGAGCAGTTCTTC. Translation: CASTRRDSANEQFF.

The chain links TRBV11-2 to TRBJ1-1; D is unclear. Trimming cost V 0 bases and J 6 bases, with 2 bases left between them. The CDR3 spans 11 residues. The germline V gene encodes CDR1 SGHAT and CDR2 FQNNGV. The CDR3 is CASSLDSEAFF. The CDR3 region has the DNA TGTGCCAGCAGCTTAGACTCTGAAGCTTTCTTT. The full variable domain, rest sourced from reference TRBV11-2 and TRBJ1-1, is EAGVAQSPRYKIIEKRQSVAFWCNPISGHATLYWYQQILGQGPKLLIQFQNNGVVDDSQLPKDRFSAERLKGVDSTLKIQPAKLEDSAVYLCASSLDSEAFFGQGTRLTVV.